Below are 15 T cell receptor beta chains sequenced from a single sample in a study of T cell responses to AZD1222 COVID-19 vaccine. Profiling relied on immunoSEQ multiplex PCR, and the TCRdb table lists in-frame clones only, not all of them. The table has 100,000 to 150,000 clones, about 89% seen once; the top ten hold around a quarter. Material: peripheral blood, obtained on day 0 of AZD1222 vaccination. The source of these receptors is an adult in good health.

This chain uses TRBV18 with TRBJ1-5, with D hard to call. The CDR3 length is 15 residues. V gave up 1 base and J gave up 0 bases, with 7 bases separating them. Germline assignment: CDR1 KGHSH and CDR2 LQKENI. CDR3 residues: CASSPQSVSNQPQHF. CDR3 sequence (DNA): TGTGCCAGCTCACCACAAAGCGTTAGCAATCAGCCCCAGCATTTT.

The rearrangement links TRBV10-3 to TRBJ2-7; unclear D gene. V gave up 6 bases and J gave up 2 bases, with 11 bases separating them. This CDR3 is built from 13 residues. Per germline, CDR1 ENHRY and CDR2 SYGVKD. CDR3 bases: TGTGCCATCAGCGAATCAGAGACCTACGAGCAGTACTTC. Translation gives CAISESETYEQYF.

The CDR3 nucleotides read TGTGCCAGCAGCCAAGAGTTTGGGGTTATCTACAATGAGCAGTTCTTC. It codes for CASSQEFGVIYNEQFF. The gene calls are TRBV4-2 and TRBJ2-1; no clear D gene. V was cut by 0 bases and J by 3 bases, with 12 bases left in between. This CDR3 spans 16 amino acids. Per germline, CDR1 LGHNA and CDR2 YNFKEQ.

This chain joins TRBV5-1 and TRBJ2-4; D remains unclear. Deletions cut 5 bases from V and 3 bases from J, with 9 bases between. Germline loops: CDR1 SGHRS, CDR2 YFSETQ. This CDR3 contains 13 residues. CDR3 coding DNA: TGCGCCAGCAGAAAATCAGGCAAAAACATTCAGTACTTC. Translating it yields CASRKSGKNIQYF.

CDR3 residues: CAWSAGSSNTGELFF. The CDR3 nucleotides are TGTGCCTGGAGTGCCGGGAGCTCGAACACCGGGGAGCTGTTTTTT. The genes are TRBV30 and TRBJ2-2; a weak D match, TRBD2 (6 bases). V was trimmed by 1 base and J by 0 bases, leaving 9 bases between them. Germline CDR1 is GTSNPN and CDR2 is SVGIG (reference sequence). This CDR3 has 15 amino acids.

The V gene is TRBV5-1, the J gene TRBJ2-2, with TRBD2 matching 8 bases. V was clipped by 9 bases and J by 1 base; unmatched bases: 11. This CDR3 comprises 16 residues. The germline V gene encodes CDR1 SGHRS and CDR2 YFSETQ. CDR3 region: CATKEGAGVNTGELFF. In DNA form, the CDR3 reads TGCGCCACCAAGGAGGGAGCGGGAGTGAACACCGGGGAGCTGTTTTTT.

V is TRBV2 and J is TRBJ2-2; D perhaps matches TRBD1 (7 bases). Germline CDR1 is SNHLY and CDR2 is FYNNEI. The CDR3 is made up of 15 amino acids. Trimming shortened V by 7 bases and J by 0 bases, and 12 bases separated the two germline ends. CDR3: CASMRGQTNTGELFF. The CDR3, as DNA: TGTGCCAGCATGCGGGGACAGACGAACACCGGGGAGCTGTTTTTT.

In nucleotides, the CDR3 is TGTGCCAGCACCCACCGGACTAGCGGGAGCACAGATACGCAGTATTTT. Its protein product is CASTHRTSGSTDTQYF. V usage is TRBV7-9 and J usage is TRBJ2-3; 11 bases align to TRBD2. Losses at the gene ends were 7 bases for V and 0 bases for J; bases not matched to a gene: 6. This CDR3 has 16 amino acids. Germline V lookup: CDR1 SEHNR, CDR2 FQNEAQ (reference sequence).

The rearrangement joins TRBV9 to TRBJ1-2; 7 nucleotides agree with TRBD1. The CDR3 is made up of 12 amino acids. V was clipped by 7 bases and J by 2 bases; unmatched bases: 2. Germline CDR1 and CDR2: SGDLS and YYNGEE. CDR3 in amino acids: CASSTGNYGYTF. The CDR3 nucleotides read TGTGCCAGCTCGACAGGGAACTATGGCTACACCTTC.

This clone has just a few counts. The chain carries TRBV5-1 and TRBJ1-6; D may be TRBD1 (6 bases). CDR3 length equals 14 residues. Germline V gene sequence: CDR1 SGHRS, CDR2 YFSETQ. V lost 3 bases and J 7 bases, leaving 11 bases between the germline ends. The CDR3: CASSYRQENSPLHF. CDR3 nucleotides: TGCGCCAGCAGCTATAGACAGGAGAATTCACCCCTCCACTTT.

This sequence joins TRBV5-1 and TRBJ1-4, with 7 nucleotides matching TRBD1. Per the germline V gene, CDR1 is SGHRS and CDR2 is YFSETQ. The CDR3 runs 14 residues. Germline trimming cut 2 bases from V and 8 bases from J; bases unmatched to any gene: 6. The CDR3 loop reads CASSFDRVEEKLFF. The CDR3 DNA is TGCGCCAGCAGCTTCGACAGGGTGGAGGAAAAACTGTTTTTT.

The rearrangement joins TRBV19 to TRBJ1-2; no firm D call. V was pared by 6 bases and J by 2 bases, with 16 bases between. This CDR3 has 15 amino acids. Germline CDR1 reads LNHDA; CDR2 reads SQIVND (reference sequence). CDR3: CASRGAGSANYGYTF. The CDR3 DNA reads as TGTGCCAGTAGAGGTGCTGGGTCAGCAAACTATGGCTACACCTTC.

J is TRBJ2-3 and V is TRBV7-2, with D possibly being TRBD2 (5 bases). The CDR3 runs 14 residues. Germline-derived CDR1 and CDR2 are SGHTA and FQGNSA. V lost 5 bases to trimming and J lost 2 bases, with 11 bases between them. CDR3 region: CASSRAVDTDTQYF. In nucleotides, the CDR3 is TGTGCCAGCAGCAGAGCGGTGGACACAGATACGCAGTATTTT.

This rearrangement joins TRBV19 to TRBJ2-1; 8 bases match TRBD2. The CDR3 has 13 amino acids. The V segment lost 8 bases and the J segment 7 bases; nucleotides outside the gene matches: 7. CDR1 LNHDA and CDR2 SQIVND come from the germline V gene (reference sequence). CDR3 sequence: CASVGTRGNEQFF. DNA of the CDR3: TGTGCCAGTGTGGGGACTAGGGGGAATGAGCAGTTCTTC.

The chain couples TRBV12-3 or TRBV12-4 to TRBJ2-3, with unresolved D. The V end lost 2 bases, the J end lost 5 bases, and 5 bases lay between the germline ends. This CDR3 region has 12 residues. The CDR3 spells CASSLFGDTQYF. In nucleotides, the CDR3 is TGTGCCAGCAGTTTATTCGGAGATACGCAGTATTTT.